This TCR beta chain comes out of a study of blood T cell repertoires in COVID-19. Looking at the study overall: The samples span acute and convalescent COVID-19 from the United States, Italy and Spain.

Libraries were prepared by immunoSEQ multiplex PCR; TCRdb keeps only in-frame clonotypes and omits some of them. The sample has fewer than 250,000 clones; 70% to 90% are singletons. This clone has only a few counts. V lost 2 bases and J 4 bases, leaving 23 bases between the germline ends. This CDR3 is built from 19 residues. Germline V gene data show CDR1 as LGHNA and CDR2 as YNFKEQ. V and J are TRBV4-2 and TRBJ2-2, with D perhaps TRBD1 (5 bases). This TCR derives from a woman aged 55-70 years with active or convalescent COVID-19. Sequencing was carried out using peripheral blood. This chain's CDR3 is CASSQSVGTGFQRTGELFF. CDR3 DNA sequence: TGTGCCAGCAGCCAAAGCGTCGGAACAGGTTTCCAACGCACCGGGGAGCTGTTTTTT.